Presented here are 14 T cell receptor beta chains from one specimen sequenced in a study of early T cells in non-severe SARS-CoV-2 infection. One entry per CDR3 protein results from TCRdb running MiXCR on the 5' RACE reads. The data contain tens of thousands of distinct CDR3 sequences, around 4.5% of them singletons. Source material: whole blood. The receptors were gathered from an adult who was a healthcare worker with PCR-confirmed SARS-CoV-2 infection or an uninfected control (not recorded which).

There are many counts of this clonotype. The J gene is TRBJ2-7, the V gene TRBV6-5; D uncertain. The CDR3 consists of 15 residues. The V and J ends lost 7 bases and 4 bases respectively, with 20 bases between them. The germline gives CDR1 MNHEY, CDR2 SVGAGI. The CDR3 coding sequence is TGTGCCAGCACCCGAGACTCAGGTAGCCCATACGAGCAGTACTTC. Its protein product is CASTRDSGSPYEQYF.

This clonotype was found many times. This chain connects TRBV6-2 or TRBV6-3 to TRBJ2-7, with D hard to call. Trimming shortened V by 5 bases and J by 1 base, and 9 bases separated the two germline ends. There are 13 residues in the CDR3. Germline V gene sequence: CDR1 MNHEY, CDR2 SVGEGT. Here the CDR3 reads CASSLGASYEQYF. The CDR3 DNA sequence: TGTGCCAGCAGTCTAGGTGCGTCCTACGAGCAGTACTTC.

This clonotype occurred many times. This chain uses TRBV7-2 with TRBJ2-7, with 7 bases lining up with TRBD2. Germline CDR1 SGHTA, CDR2 FQGNSA. This CDR3 is 14 amino acids long. The trim removed 1 base at V and 2 bases at J, leaving 2 bases unmatched. The CDR3 reads CASSLDAGAYEQYF. The CDR3, as DNA: TGTGCCAGCAGCTTAGACGCGGGGGCCTACGAGCAGTACTTC.

The chain combines TRBV30 with TRBJ2-2; D is uncertain. Trimming shortened V by 2 bases and J by 1 base, and 8 bases separated the two germline ends. Germline assignment: CDR1 GTSNPN and CDR2 SVGIG (reference sequence). The CDR3 extends over 14 amino acids. This chain's CDR3 is CAWSPQRNTGELFF. Here the CDR3 DNA reads TGTGCCTGGAGTCCACAGAGGAACACCGGGGAGCTGTTTTTT.

This clonotype counts as medium-sized. The rearrangement joins TRBV13 to TRBJ2-3; TRBD2 aligns across 8 bases. CDR3 length: 18 residues. CDR1 is PRHDT, CDR2 FYEKMQ, per germline (reference sequence). V lost 5 bases to trimming and J lost 4 bases; unmatched junction nucleotides: 17. This CDR3 reads CASSQTLGLAGSADTQYF. DNA for the CDR3: TGTGCCAGCAGCCAAACCCTAGGGTTAGCGGGAAGTGCAGATACGCAGTATTTT.

This clonotype was seen ten or more times. The chain carries TRBV10-3 and TRBJ2-3; D is possibly TRBD2 (6 bases). Looked up from germline, CDR1 is ENHRY and CDR2 is SYGVKD. Trimming removed 5 bases at V and 2 bases at J, with 20 bases between. This CDR3 spans 17 amino acids. This CDR3 reads CAISPRMGGGATDTQYF. For the CDR3, the DNA is TGTGCCATCAGTCCTCGGATGGGGGGAGGAGCCACAGATACGCAGTATTTT.

CDR3 sequence reads: CASSQEMVLRTDTQYF. The CDR3 DNA is TGCGCCAGCAGCCAAGAGATGGTTCTTAGGACAGATACGCAGTATTTT. V usage is TRBV4-3 and J usage is TRBJ2-3; D gene unclear. This CDR3 is built from 16 residues. Trimming pared 0 bases from V and 3 bases from J, leaving 13 bases between. CDR1 and CDR2 (germline): LGHNA, YSLEER.

This clonotype showed up many times. CDR3 region: CASSRTYNTDTQYF. CDR3 DNA: TGTGCCAGCAGCCGGACTTACAACACAGATACGCAGTATTTT. This rearrangement joins TRBV14 to TRBJ2-3; tentatively, D is TRBD2 (5 bases). The V gene's germline CDR1 is SGHDN and CDR2 FVKESK. The CDR3 totals 14 residues. Deletions cut 4 bases from V and 2 bases from J, with 10 bases between. The full variable domain, rest sourced from reference TRBV14 and TRBJ2-3, is EAGVTQFPSHSVIEKGQTVTLRCDPISGHDNLYWYRRVMGKEIKFLLHFVKESKQDESGMPNNRFLAERTGGTYSTLKVQPAELEDSGVYFCASSRTYNTDTQYFGPGTRLTVL.

This clonotype was detected many times. The V call is TRBV20-1, the J call TRBJ2-6; D is unclear. V lost 4 bases and J lost 0, with 7 bases in between. The CDR3 spans 14 residues. Germline V gene sequence: CDR1 DFQATT, CDR2 SNEGSKA (reference sequence). For the CDR3, the DNA is TGCAGTGCTACATCGGTCTCTGGGGCCAACGTCCTGACTTTC. Amino acids: CSATSVSGANVLTF.

The table lists this clonotype with many counts. The rearrangement joins TRBV5-6 to TRBJ2-7; D is undetermined. V was pared by 0 bases and J by 0 bases, with 10 bases between. Germline lookup yields CDR1 SGHDT and CDR2 YYEEEE. This CDR3 is 15 amino acids long. The CDR3 bases are TGTGCCAGCAGCTTGGGGTCGAGAATCTCCTACGAGCAGTACTTC. Its translation: CASSLGSRISYEQYF.

This clonotype has more than one count but fewer than ten. The CDR3 loop reads CASSLMGRTEAFF. The CDR3 DNA reads as TGTGCCAGCAGTCTGATGGGGAGAACTGAAGCTTTCTTT. The chain couples TRBV6-1 to TRBJ1-1; D gene unclear. V lost 5 bases, J lost 5 bases, and 12 bases lay in between. Germline CDR1 reads MNHNS; CDR2 reads SASEGT. The CDR3 length is 13 residues.

This clonotype was detected only a few times. The rearrangement joins TRBV7-8 to TRBJ2-1; 8 bases fit TRBD2. Trimming cost V 5 bases and J 2 bases; bases outside gene matches: 5. CDR1 and CDR2 from the germline V gene are SGHVS and FQNEAQ. CDR3 length: 15 amino acids. The CDR3 DNA reads TGTGCCAGCAGCCCCGTACTAGCGGCCTACAATGAGCAGTTCTTC. Residues: CASSPVLAAYNEQFF.

This chain joins TRBV19 and TRBJ2-2; D is possibly TRBD1 or TRBD2 (5 bases each). The V and J ends lost 5 bases and 6 bases respectively, with 16 bases between them. The CDR3 runs to 15 residues. The germline V gene has CDR1 LNHDA and CDR2 SQIVND (reference sequence). CDR3 residues: CASSPGTAGAGELFF. The CDR3 nucleotides read TGTGCCAGTAGTCCCGGGACGGCAGGCGCCGGGGAGCTGTTTTTT.

This clonotype has at least ten counts. The gene calls are TRBV12-3 or TRBV12-4 and TRBJ1-2, with D possibly being TRBD1 (6 bases). Trimming took off 3 bases at V and 1 base at J, with 15 bases between the two ends. The CDR3 extends over 16 amino acids. The CDR3 DNA sequence: TGTGCCAGCAGTTTTCGGTCGGGGGCGCTTAACTATGGCTACACCTTC. It codes for CASSFRSGALNYGYTF.